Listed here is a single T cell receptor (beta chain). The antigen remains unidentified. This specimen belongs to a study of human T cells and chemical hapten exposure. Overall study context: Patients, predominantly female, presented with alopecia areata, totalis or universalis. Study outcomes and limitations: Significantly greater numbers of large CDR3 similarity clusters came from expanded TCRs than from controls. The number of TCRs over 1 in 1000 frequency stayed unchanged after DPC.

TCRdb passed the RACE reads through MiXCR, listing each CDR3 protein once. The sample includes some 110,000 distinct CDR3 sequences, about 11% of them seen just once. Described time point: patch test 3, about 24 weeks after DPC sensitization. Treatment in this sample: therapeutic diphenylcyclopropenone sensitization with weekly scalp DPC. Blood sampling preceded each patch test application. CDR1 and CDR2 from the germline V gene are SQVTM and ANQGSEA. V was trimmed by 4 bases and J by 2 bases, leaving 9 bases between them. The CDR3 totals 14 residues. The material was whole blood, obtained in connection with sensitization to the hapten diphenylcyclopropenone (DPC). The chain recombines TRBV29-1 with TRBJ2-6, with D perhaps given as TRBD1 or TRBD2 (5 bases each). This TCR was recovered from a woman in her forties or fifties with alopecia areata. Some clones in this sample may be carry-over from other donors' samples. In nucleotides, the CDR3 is TGCAGCGTTGGGGTGGGGGCTGGGGCCAACGTCCTGACTTTC. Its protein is CSVGVGAGANVLTF.